The 22 T cell receptor beta chains below all came from one sample that was sequenced in a study of a mutant IDH1 vaccine in newly diagnosed glioma. The time point was: week 35, safety follow-up. Vaccine doses each comprised 300 ug of mutant IDH1 20-mer peptide, with topical imiquimod. Measured with immunoSEQ multiplex PCR; TCRdb has only the in-frame clones, and not every one. The sample consists of 53,000 or so clones, under 85% of them appearing once. These TCRs' antigens remain unknown. Sequencing used PBMCs, obtained from a glioma patient whose treatment included an IDH1 peptide vaccine. Receptors originate from a man in his forties with glioma.

Here the CDR3 reads CASSILPSNQPQHF. CDR3 DNA sequence: TGTGCCAGTAGTATCCTCCCGAGCAATCAGCCCCAGCATTTT. The chain has TRBV19 and TRBJ1-5, with D unresolved. The V gene's germline CDR1 is LNHDA and CDR2 SQIVND (reference sequence). The CDR3 loop spans 14 amino acids. V was shortened by 3 bases and J by 1 base, with 7 bases between the two germline ends.

The rearrangement links TRBV5-1 to TRBJ2-5; perhaps TRBD2 as D (7 bases). V was shortened by 0 bases and J by 5 bases, with 14 bases between the two germline ends. The CDR3 has 15 residues. Looked up from germline, CDR1 is SGHRS and CDR2 is YFSETQ. The CDR3 bases are TGCGCCAGCAGCTTGGCAACGGGGGGCCGGGAGACCCAGTACTTC. Residues: CASSLATGGRETQYF.

The chain links TRBV18 to TRBJ1-1; 7 bases are a match to TRBD1. J lost 4 bases, V lost 5 bases, and 10 bases had no gene match. Germline loops: CDR1 KGHSH, CDR2 LQKENI. CDR3 length equals 15 residues. The CDR3 protein is CASSLQGRSSTEAFF. CDR3 bases: TGTGCCAGCTCATTACAGGGGAGGTCTTCCACTGAAGCTTTCTTT.

The chain joins TRBV5-1 to TRBJ1-2, with a tentative D call TRBD1 (5 bases). Germline CDR1 and CDR2: SGHRS and YFSETQ. V lost 4 bases, J lost 2 bases, and 9 bases lay in between. The CDR3 has 13 residues. The CDR3 sequence is CASSRDRNYGYTF. CDR3 nucleotides: TGCGCCAGCAGCCGCGACAGAAACTATGGCTACACCTTC. Together with reference TRBV5-1 and TRBJ1-2, the CDR3 gives the full variable domain: KAGVTQTPRYLIKTRGQQVTLSCSPISGHRSVSWYQQTPGQGLQFLFEYFSETQRNKGNFPGRFSGRQFSNSRSEMNVSTLELGDSALYLCASSRDRNYGYTFGSGTRLTVV.

This rearrangement joins TRBV5-6 to TRBJ1-6, with D hard to call. This CDR3 contains 14 residues. The ends were cut back, 2 bases at V and 7 bases at J, with 10 bases in the middle. The germline CDR1 and CDR2 sequences are SGHDT and YYEEEE. The CDR3 DNA reads as TGTGCCAGCAGCTTCACAGTTTCAAATTCACCCCTCCACTTT. Translated, it gives CASSFTVSNSPLHF.

The genes are TRBV4-2 and TRBJ1-6, with D perhaps matching TRBD1 (5 bases). Germline CDR1 and CDR2: LGHNA and YNFKEQ. With 0 bases removed from V and 7 bases from J, the gap between germline ends came to 10 bases. The CDR3 totals 15 residues. CDR3 DNA: TGTGCCAGCAGCCAAGACGGGACTCCCAATTCACCCCTCCACTTT. This codes for CASSQDGTPNSPLHF.

The chain's CDR3 is CASSSRPQGDTQYF. For the CDR3, the DNA is TGCGCCAGCAGCTCCCGACCCCAGGGGGATACGCAGTATTTT. V gene TRBV5-1 combines with J gene TRBJ2-3; maybe TRBD1 (6 bases). There are 14 residues in the CDR3. The V gene's germline CDR1 is SGHRS and CDR2 YFSETQ. Trimming took 3 bases from V and 6 from J, leaving 14 bases between them.

This rearrangement joins TRBV29-1 to TRBJ1-5; TRBD1 might be the D (6 bases). This CDR3 region has 11 residues. Germline loops: CDR1 SQVTM, CDR2 ANQGSEA. The chain's CDR3 is CRGALNQPQHF. CDR3 DNA: TGCAGGGGGGCCCTCAATCAGCCCCAGCATTTT.

This clone was seen more than once but under ten times. J is TRBJ1-1 and V is TRBV29-1; D is ambiguous. The CDR3 runs to 11 residues. Between the trimmed V and J ends, which lost 7 bases and 1 base, there was a span of 7 bases. Germline V CDR1 and CDR2: SQVTM, ANQGSEA. Here the CDR3 reads CSATENTEAFF. The CDR3 coding sequence is TGCAGCGCCACGGAGAACACTGAAGCTTTCTTT.

The V and J genes are TRBV6-1 and TRBJ1-2, with D tentatively TRBD1 (5 bases). This CDR3 is built from 14 residues. The germline gives CDR1 MNHNS, CDR2 SASEGT. Trimming took 8 bases from V and 2 from J, leaving 15 bases between them. The CDR3 sequence is CASGDSEANYGYTF. CDR3 nucleotides: TGTGCCAGCGGGGACTCGGAGGCGAACTATGGCTACACCTTC.

As for this clone: Mismatch with germline at one junction end may stem from a read error. This sequence joins TRBV4-2 and TRBJ1-4, with a weak D call TRBD1 (6 bases). This CDR3 region has 15 residues. Looked up from germline, CDR1 is LGHNA and CDR2 is YNFKEQ. DNA for the CDR3: TGTGCCAGCAGTCAAGCGGGGGGGGGCCAGGAAAAACTGTTTTTT. Its protein is CASSQAGGGQEKLFF.

The V call is TRBV4-2, the J call TRBJ2-5; 10 nucleotides align to TRBD2. CDR1 LGHNA and CDR2 YNFKEQ come from the germline V gene. The CDR3 has 15 amino acids. With V trimmed by 4 bases and J by 2 bases, 4 bases remained unmatched. CDR3 sequence: CASSLSLAGQETQYF. The CDR3, as DNA: TGTGCCAGCAGCCTCTCACTAGCGGGGCAAGAGACCCAGTACTTC.

This rearrangement joins TRBV10-2 to TRBJ1-6; D gene uncertain. Germline assignment: CDR1 WSHSY and CDR2 SAAADI. The length of the CDR3 is 15 residues. Trimming stripped 4 bases from V and 7 bases from J, with 14 bases between. The CDR3 DNA reads as TGCGCCAGCAGTGCTACTGGGAGGCGGAATTCACCCCTCCACTTT. It codes for CASSATGRRNSPLHF.

The chain combines TRBV2 with TRBJ1-5; no clear D. The CDR3 totals 15 residues. V was pared by 3 bases and J by 3 bases, with 12 bases between. Germline CDR1 is SNHLY and CDR2 is FYNNEI. The CDR3 DNA is TGTGCCAGCAGTGATCCGGGCCCCCTCAATCAGCCCCAGCATTTT. Residues: CASSDPGPLNQPQHF.

V and J are TRBV7-9 and TRBJ2-3; D might be TRBD1 or TRBD2, each matching 5 bases. Germline loops: CDR1 SEHNR, CDR2 FQNEAQ (reference sequence). This CDR3 region has 14 residues. Trimming left V 1 base short and J 3 bases short, with 8 bases between. The CDR3 region has the DNA TGTGCCAGCAGCTTAGGCAGGGAGACAGATACGCAGTATTTT. This encodes CASSLGRETDTQYF.

The chain links TRBV10-3 to TRBJ1-2; tentative D call: TRBD1 (5 bases). CDR3 size: 17 residues. Germline V gene lookup returns CDR1 ENHRY and CDR2 SYGVKD. V was shortened by 3 bases and J by 0 bases, with 17 bases between the two germline ends. CDR3 sequence reads: CAISDRNLGRANYGYTF. The CDR3 DNA reads as TGTGCCATCAGTGATCGAAATCTGGGGCGAGCTAACTATGGCTACACCTTC.

The rearrangement joins TRBV2 to TRBJ1-2, with 7 bases fitting TRBD1. V lost 6 bases, J lost 1 base, and 5 bases stayed unmatched. Germline V gives CDR1 SNHLY, CDR2 FYNNEI. The CDR3 totals 14 residues. The chain's CDR3 is CASRLRDSNYGYTF. DNA for the CDR3: TGTGCCAGCAGGCTGCGGGACAGTAACTATGGCTACACCTTC.

This sequence joins TRBV5-4 and TRBJ2-5; the D gene is possibly TRBD2 (6 bases). Between the trimmed V and J ends, which lost 0 bases and 2 bases, there was a span of 11 bases. CDR1 is SGHNT and CDR2 is YYREEE in the germline V gene (reference sequence). This CDR3 comprises 15 residues. The CDR3 DNA sequence: TGTGCCAGCAGCTTGGTAGCGCGGGGACAAGAGACCCAGTACTTC. Translating it yields CASSLVARGQETQYF. The full variable domain, in which reference TRBV5-4 and TRBJ2-5 provide the parts outside the CDR3, is ETGVTQSPTHLIKTRGQQVTLRCSSQSGHNTVSWYQQALGQGPQFIFQYYREEENGRGNFPPRFSGLQFPNYSSELNVNALELDDSALYLCASSLVARGQETQYFGPGTRLLVL.

This clone was picked up one time. J is TRBJ1-4 and V is TRBV19; the match to TRBD1 covers 8 bases. Germline CDR1 is LNHDA and CDR2 is SQIVND (reference sequence). The CDR3 is made up of 14 amino acids. V trimming: 6 bases; J trimming: 8 bases; junction bases outside the gene matches: 8. CDR3 sequence: CASSKGQGEEKLFF. The CDR3 coding sequence is TGTGCCAGTAGCAAAGGACAGGGTGAGGAAAAACTGTTTTTT. Full variable domain (rest looked up from reference TRBV19 and TRBJ1-4): DGGITQSPKYLFRKEGQNVTLSCEQNLNHDAMYWYRQDPGQGLRLIYYSQIVNDFQKGDIAEGYSVSREKKESFPLTVTSAQKNPTAFYLCASSKGQGEEKLFFGSGTQLSVL.

The chain couples TRBV2 to TRBJ2-7, with 7 bases that match TRBD1. Per germline, CDR1 SNHLY and CDR2 FYNNEI. There are 15 residues in the CDR3. V lost 0 bases and J lost 3; bases outside the gene matches: 5. The CDR3 loop reads CASSEAGTAYYEQYF. The CDR3 DNA sequence: TGTGCCAGCAGTGAAGCCGGGACAGCCTACTACGAGCAGTACTTC.

This clone was detected once. This chain joins TRBV14 and TRBJ2-5, with 7 bases fitting TRBD2. Germline-derived CDR1 and CDR2 are SGHDN and FVKESK. There are 13 residues in the CDR3. The V and J ends lost 2 bases and 4 bases, in that order; junction bases with no gene match: 1. Here the CDR3 reads CASSQLAGETQYF. The CDR3 bases are TGTGCCAGCAGCCAATTAGCGGGAGAGACCCAGTACTTC.

This sequence joins TRBV7-2 and TRBJ2-7; 7 bases are a match to TRBD1. From germline, CDR1 is SGHTA and CDR2 FQGNSA. Trimming removed 3 bases from V and 6 bases from J; junction bases left unmatched: 8. This CDR3 is built from 14 residues. The DNA for the CDR3 is TGTGCCAGCAGCTTGAACAGGGGTATGGGCGAGCAGTACTTC. Its protein is CASSLNRGMGEQYF.